These T cell receptor beta chains were read from a single sample in a study of blood T cell repertoires in COVID-19. TCRdb's copy holds only in-frame clones and misses some; the assay was immunoSEQ multiplex PCR. This sample has approximately 20,000 clones; 80% to 90% occur once, and the top ten carry around 25%. The specimen was peripheral blood. The origin of the receptors is a human donor with active COVID-19. The donor label of this sample is uncertain. Both conserved end residues are part of each CDR3. A D gene is named only where the DNA matches it firmly. Some rows mark clone size as missing; the rest say once, few, many or name a class of expanded clone.

D: TRBD1; J: TRBJ2-7; size: -; V: TRBV27; DNA: TGTGCCAGCAGTCTAAAGACAGGGCACCACTACGAGCAGTACTTC; CDR3: CASSLKTGHHYEQYF
D: -; J: TRBJ2-6; size: -; V: TRBV5-1; DNA: TGCGCCAGCAGCTTGGAATACAGCTCTGGGGCCAACGTCCTGACTTTC; CDR3: CASSLEYSSGANVLTF
D: -; J: TRBJ2-1; size: once; V: TRBV7-2; DNA: TGTGCCAGCAGCTTAGATCGGACAGCTTACAATGAGCAGTTCTTC; CDR3: CASSLDRTAYNEQFF
D: -; J: TRBJ2-3; size: -; V: TRBV5-1; DNA: TGCGCCAGCAGCTTGGAACGGGGGGCCCCAGATACGCAGTATTTT; CDR3: CASSLERGAPDTQYF
D: -; J: TRBJ2-5; size: -; V: TRBV5-1; DNA: TGCGCCAGCAGCTTGGAGTACCGGTTCCAAGAGACCCAGTACTTC; CDR3: CASSLEYRFQETQYF
D: -; J: TRBJ1-1; size: -; V: TRBV25-1; DNA: TGTGCCAGCAGTGATTGGCCAGGGGACACTGAAGCTTTCTTT; CDR3: CASSDWPGDTEAFF
D: TRBD1; J: TRBJ1-1; size: -; V: TRBV7-2; DNA: TGTGCCAGCAGTCTTATGGGACAGGGGAACACTGAAGCTTTCTTT; CDR3: CASSLMGQGNTEAFF
D: -; J: TRBJ1-1; size: -; V: TRBV4-3; DNA: TGCGCCAGCAGCCAATCGATCCTACAGGTATTCGAAGCTTTCTTT; CDR3: CASSQSILQVFEAFF
D: -; J: TRBJ2-3; size: once; V: TRBV5-3; DNA: TGTGCCAGAAGGAAGCAGGGTAGCACAGATACGCAGTATTTT; CDR3: CARRKQGSTDTQYF
D: -; J: TRBJ2-6; size: -; V: TRBV28; DNA: TGTGCCAGCAGTTTATACTCGGTAACTGGGGCCAACGTCCTGACTTTC; CDR3: CASSLYSVTGANVLTF
D: -; J: TRBJ2-1; size: -; V: TRBV29-1; DNA: TGCAGCGTTGAAGACTACTATACCTCCTACAATGAGCAGTTCTTC; CDR3: CSVEDYYTSYNEQFF
D: -; J: TRBJ1-2; size: -; V: TRBV6-5; DNA: TGTGCCTCCCAAACAGGGAACTATGGCTACACCTTC; CDR3: CASQTGNYGYTF
D: -; J: TRBJ2-7; size: -; V: TRBV9; DNA: TGTGCCAGCAGCGTAGCCCCCCAGCTAGACTCCTACGAGCAGTACTTC; CDR3: CASSVAPQLDSYEQYF
D: TRBD2; J: TRBJ2-3; size: -; V: TRBV5-3; DNA: TGTGCCAGAAGCTCAGAGACTAGCGGGAGACCAGATACGCAGTATTTT; CDR3: CARSSETSGRPDTQYF
D: TRBD2; J: TRBJ2-7; size: -; V: TRBV5-4; DNA: TGTGCCAGCAGCTTGGAGCTAGCGGGATACTACGAGCAGTACTTC; CDR3: CASSLELAGYYEQYF
D: TRBD1; J: TRBJ1-3; size: -; V: TRBV5-1; DNA: TGCGCCAGCAGCTTGGGGGGACAGTTACTTCAAGGAAACACCATATATTTT; CDR3: CASSLGGQLLQGNTIYF
D: TRBD1; J: TRBJ1-2; size: -; V: TRBV20-1; DNA: TGCAGTGCTAGTGCCGGGACAGGGGCGCTAGGCTACACCTTC; CDR3: CSASAGTGALGYTF
D: -; J: TRBJ1-3; size: -; V: TRBV7-9; DNA: TGTGCCAGCAGCTTAGAGACAGGAAACACCATATATTTT; CDR3: CASSLETGNTIYF
D: -; J: TRBJ2-7; size: -; V: TRBV5-8; DNA: TGTGCCAGCAGCTTGGAACTAGCAAGTAACTACGAGCAGTACTTC; CDR3: CASSLELASNYEQYF
D: -; J: TRBJ2-5; size: once; V: TRBV5-4; DNA: TGTGCCAGCAGCCTCAGGGCTCCTGGGGAGACCCAGTACTTC; CDR3: CASSLRAPGETQYF
D: TRBD1; J: TRBJ1-3; size: -; V: TRBV9; DNA: TGTGCCAGCAGCGCCCAGGGGGCGGCCGGAAACACCATATATTTT; CDR3: CASSAQGAAGNTIYF
D: TRBD2; J: TRBJ2-1; size: -; V: TRBV7-2; DNA: TGTGCCAGCTCTCCGGGACTAGCGTTCAATGAGCAGTTCTTC; CDR3: CASSPGLAFNEQFF
D: -; J: TRBJ2-5; size: -; V: TRBV5-1; DNA: TGCGCCAGCAGCTTCTCCGAGACCCAGTACTTC; CDR3: CASSFSETQYF
D: -; J: TRBJ2-7; size: -; V: TRBV7-9; DNA: TGTGCCAGCAGATCGGGATTAACCTACGAGCAGTACTTC; CDR3: CASRSGLTYEQYF
D: -; J: TRBJ2-7; size: -; V: TRBV7-3; DNA: TGTGCCAGCAGCTTAGCTCTCGGCGGGACCTACGAGCAGTACTTC; CDR3: CASSLALGGTYEQYF
D: TRBD1; J: TRBJ2-2; size: -; V: TRBV5-1; DNA: TGCGCCAGCAGCAACTTAGACAGGGCGAACACCGGGGAGCTGTTTTTT; CDR3: CASSNLDRANTGELFF
D: -; J: TRBJ1-6; size: -; V: TRBV19; DNA: TGTGCCACCACTCTGGGCCTCTATAATTCACCCCTCCACTTT; CDR3: CATTLGLYNSPLHF
D: -; J: TRBJ1-1; size: -; V: TRBV10-3; DNA: TGTGCCATCAGTGAGTCGCCATATTGGGGCAGGGTGAACACTGAAGCTTTCTTT; CDR3: CAISESPYWGRVNTEAFF
D: -; J: TRBJ1-2; size: -; V: TRBV6-5; DNA: TGTGCCAGCAGTTCGGCGGGGGGAGACTATGGCTACACCTTC; CDR3: CASSSAGGDYGYTF
D: TRBD2; J: TRBJ2-1; size: -; V: TRBV2; DNA: TGTGCCAGCAGTGAGGGGCTAGCGGGGGCCAATGAGCAGTTCTTC; CDR3: CASSEGLAGANEQFF
D: -; J: TRBJ2-2; size: -; V: TRBV28; DNA: TGTGCCAGCAGGCTGGGACTCCAAGGGTACGGGGAGCTGTTTTTT; CDR3: CASRLGLQGYGELFF
D: TRBD2; J: TRBJ2-1; size: -; V: TRBV18; DNA: TGTGCCAGCTCACCACCCCTAGCGGGACGGGATGAGCAGTTCTTC; CDR3: CASSPPLAGRDEQFF
D: -; J: TRBJ2-7; size: medium-sized; V: TRBV7-9; DNA: TGTGCCAGCACCCAAGGGAGCTCCTACGAGCAGTACTTC; CDR3: CASTQGSSYEQYF
D: TRBD2; J: TRBJ2-3; size: -; V: TRBV7-3; DNA: TGTGCCAGCAGCGCAGGACTAGCGGGGACAGATACGCAGTATTTT; CDR3: CASSAGLAGTDTQYF
D: -; J: TRBJ1-4; size: -; V: TRBV28; DNA: TGTGCCAGCAGTCTCCTGAATGAAAAACTGTTTTTT; CDR3: CASSLLNEKLFF
D: TRBD1; J: TRBJ1-4; size: -; V: TRBV3-1/TRBV3-2; DNA: TGTGCCAGCAGCCAAGATCGGCAGGGGGTGAATGAAAAACTGTTTTTT; CDR3: CASSQDRQGVNEKLFF
D: TRBD1; J: TRBJ2-7; size: few; V: TRBV29-1; DNA: TGCAGCGTGACCGGACAGGGGTCATTAGCCCACGAGCAGTACTTC; CDR3: CSVTGQGSLAHEQYF
D: -; J: TRBJ1-2; size: -; V: TRBV6-1; DNA: TGTGCCAGCAGTGAAGCGTTTGGAGGGTATGGCTACACCTTC; CDR3: CASSEAFGGYGYTF
D: -; J: TRBJ1-2; size: -; V: TRBV6-5; DNA: TGTGCCAGCAGTTACGATCACAGCTTGTATGGCTACACCTTC; CDR3: CASSYDHSLYGYTF
D: -; J: TRBJ1-4; size: -; V: TRBV6-5; DNA: TGTGCCAGCAGACGCGACAGGTTAAATGAAAAACTGTTTTTT; CDR3: CASRRDRLNEKLFF
D: TRBD1; J: TRBJ2-3; size: -; V: TRBV9; DNA: TGTGCCAGCAGCGCACCGGCGGACAGGGAGCAGTATTTT; CDR3: CASSAPADREQYF
D: -; J: TRBJ1-5; size: -; V: TRBV7-8; DNA: TGTGCCAGCACAACACTATCCGGGACAACGACACAGCCCCAGCATTTT; CDR3: CASTTLSGTTTQPQHF
D: -; J: TRBJ1-6; size: -; V: TRBV27; DNA: TGTGCCAGCACCTTTAGGGGTTCACCCCTCCACTTT; CDR3: CASTFRGSPLHF
D: TRBD2; J: TRBJ2-1; size: -; V: TRBV6-1; DNA: TGTGCCAGCAGTGATAACGCGGGGGGCTCCTACAATGAGCAGTTCTTC; CDR3: CASSDNAGGSYNEQFF
D: TRBD2; J: TRBJ2-7; size: -; V: TRBV6-6; DNA: TGTGCCAGCAACCGGGGACTAGCGGGAGTTGGCGAGCAGTACTTC; CDR3: CASNRGLAGVGEQYF
D: -; J: TRBJ1-4; size: -; V: TRBV7-8; DNA: TGTGCCAGCAGCTTAGCGGGGCAGAGTAATGAAAAACTGTTTTTT; CDR3: CASSLAGQSNEKLFF
D: TRBD2; J: TRBJ2-3; size: -; V: TRBV3-1/TRBV3-2; DNA: TGTGCCAGCAGCCAAGCAGAGGGGACTAGCAAGTATTTT; CDR3: CASSQAEGTSKYF
D: -; J: TRBJ1-2; size: -; V: TRBV7-2; DNA: TGTGCCAGCAGCTTGAGCCCAAGTGGCTACACCTTC; CDR3: CASSLSPSGYTF
D: -; J: TRBJ2-5; size: -; V: TRBV7-3; DNA: TGTGCCAGCAGCGAAAGCGCCCAAGAGACCCAGTACTTC; CDR3: CASSESAQETQYF
D: TRBD2; J: TRBJ2-1; size: -; V: TRBV5-1; DNA: TGCGCCAGCTCCCGGGGGCTAGCGGGGTACAATGAGCAGTTCTTC; CDR3: CASSRGLAGYNEQFF
D: TRBD1; J: TRBJ1-2; size: -; V: TRBV10-3; DNA: TGTGCCATCAGTGAGTCAAACAGGGGCTATGGCTACACCTTC; CDR3: CAISESNRGYGYTF
D: -; J: TRBJ2-6; size: -; V: TRBV24-1; DNA: TGTGCCACCAGTGATTTGAATCCGTACTCTGGGGCCAACGTCCTGACTTTC; CDR3: CATSDLNPYSGANVLTF